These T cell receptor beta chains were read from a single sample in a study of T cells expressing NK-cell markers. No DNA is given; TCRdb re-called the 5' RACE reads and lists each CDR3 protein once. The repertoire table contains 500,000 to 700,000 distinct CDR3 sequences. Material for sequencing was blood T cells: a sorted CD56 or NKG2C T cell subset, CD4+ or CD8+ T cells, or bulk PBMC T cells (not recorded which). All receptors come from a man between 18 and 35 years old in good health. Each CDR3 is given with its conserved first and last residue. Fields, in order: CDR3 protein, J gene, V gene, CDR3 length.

CDR3aa: CSVMGGVAVRTDTQYF
j_gene: TRBJ2-3
v_gene: TRBV29-1
len: 16

CDR3aa: CSATPGGVNEQYF
j_gene: TRBJ2-7
v_gene: TRBV20-1
len: 13

CDR3aa: CASSYGHLNTEAFF
j_gene: TRBJ1-1
v_gene: TRBV6-5
len: 14

CDR3aa: CSVGGWAGGIDEQYF
j_gene: TRBJ2-7
v_gene: TRBV29-1
len: 15

CDR3aa: CSARYTPTSGNTDTQYF
j_gene: TRBJ2-3
v_gene: TRBV20-1
len: 17

CDR3aa: CASSLEVSEEQFF
j_gene: TRBJ2-1
v_gene: TRBV5-1
len: 13

CDR3aa: CASASGRATGELFF
j_gene: TRBJ2-2
v_gene: TRBV9
len: 14

CDR3aa: CASFPGGGPGTEAFF
j_gene: TRBJ1-1
v_gene: TRBV12-3/TRBV12-4
len: 15

CDR3aa: CSVSLRQVRDTEAFF
j_gene: TRBJ1-1
v_gene: TRBV29-1
len: 15

CDR3aa: CASSASGLIEAYTQYF
j_gene: TRBJ2-3
v_gene: TRBV10-1
len: 16

CDR3aa: CASGLVGGVKAEAFF
j_gene: TRBJ1-1
v_gene: TRBV12-5
len: 15

CDR3aa: CASSHQVYNEQFF
j_gene: TRBJ2-1
v_gene: TRBV5-1
len: 13

CDR3aa: CSVSKGWETQYF
j_gene: TRBJ2-5
v_gene: TRBV29-1
len: 12

CDR3aa: CASGGATPRDTGELFF
j_gene: TRBJ2-2
v_gene: TRBV12-3/TRBV12-4
len: 16

CDR3aa: CASSDDSGTVREQYF
j_gene: TRBJ2-7
v_gene: TRBV7-9
len: 15

CDR3aa: CASRRLAPNEQFF
j_gene: TRBJ2-1
v_gene: TRBV12-3/TRBV12-4
len: 13

CDR3aa: CSAREGRLGAYEQYF
j_gene: TRBJ2-7
v_gene: TRBV20-1
len: 15

CDR3aa: CASSLGLSGELFF
j_gene: TRBJ2-2
v_gene: TRBV5-1
len: 13

CDR3aa: CASSVPPTGRPYEQYF
j_gene: TRBJ2-7
v_gene: TRBV11-2
len: 16

CDR3aa: CASSISGKKQFF
j_gene: TRBJ2-1
v_gene: TRBV14
len: 12

CDR3aa: CAIRQPGTSTDTQYF
j_gene: TRBJ2-3
v_gene: TRBV10-3
len: 15

CDR3aa: CASSQDRGSRGYTF
j_gene: TRBJ1-2
v_gene: TRBV4-2
len: 14

CDR3aa: CATSETGVSELFF
j_gene: TRBJ2-2
v_gene: TRBV24-1
len: 13

CDR3aa: CASSLGLAGPEQFF
j_gene: TRBJ2-1
v_gene: TRBV12-3/TRBV12-4
len: 14

CDR3aa: CASSYGKTDTQYF
j_gene: TRBJ2-3
v_gene: TRBV6-2/TRBV6-3
len: 13

CDR3aa: CSIRTVMNTEAFF
j_gene: TRBJ1-1
v_gene: TRBV29-1
len: 13

CDR3aa: CSARDPQGFGGNEKLFF
j_gene: TRBJ1-4
v_gene: TRBV20-1
len: 17

CDR3aa: CASSQYHATSGRTYEQFF
j_gene: TRBJ2-1
v_gene: TRBV4-2
len: 18

CDR3aa: CSAQGSSGSGELFF
j_gene: TRBJ2-2
v_gene: TRBV20-1
len: 14

CDR3aa: CASSLEGGQRNTDTQYF
j_gene: TRBJ2-3
v_gene: TRBV5-1
len: 17

CDR3aa: CASSLGHSSSTDTQYF
j_gene: TRBJ2-3
v_gene: TRBV11-2
len: 16

CDR3aa: CSNLAGTDTQYF
j_gene: TRBJ2-3
v_gene: TRBV20-1
len: 12

CDR3aa: CASSLVSGRSYNEQFF
j_gene: TRBJ2-1
v_gene: TRBV7-6
len: 16

CDR3aa: CASSPDWTGYGYTF
j_gene: TRBJ1-2
v_gene: TRBV4-3
len: 14

CDR3aa: CASSLTGTSPGKQFF
j_gene: TRBJ2-1
v_gene: TRBV5-5
len: 15

CDR3aa: CASSSSLAGGLGNEQFF
j_gene: TRBJ2-1
v_gene: TRBV5-1
len: 17

CDR3aa: CAWSVPYSNQPQHF
j_gene: TRBJ1-5
v_gene: TRBV30
len: 14

CDR3aa: CASSLRKVLMEAFF
j_gene: TRBJ1-1
v_gene: TRBV12-3/TRBV12-4
len: 14

CDR3aa: CASRPVSGSSYEQYF
j_gene: TRBJ2-7
v_gene: TRBV27
len: 15

CDR3aa: CASILAVDGEQFF
j_gene: TRBJ2-1
v_gene: TRBV7-8
len: 13

CDR3aa: CASSGVGQGQQETQYF
j_gene: TRBJ2-5
v_gene: TRBV6-1
len: 16

CDR3aa: CASSFLAGGPNEQFF
j_gene: TRBJ2-1
v_gene: TRBV5-6
len: 15

CDR3aa: CASSLRTRQRNTIYF
j_gene: TRBJ1-3
v_gene: TRBV11-2
len: 15

CDR3aa: CASRKTSGSYEQFF
j_gene: TRBJ2-1
v_gene: TRBV6-1
len: 14

CDR3aa: CASSRGSTQETQYF
j_gene: TRBJ2-5
v_gene: TRBV5-1
len: 14

CDR3aa: CASSPPLATTDTQYF
j_gene: TRBJ2-3
v_gene: TRBV18
len: 15

CDR3aa: CASSQGTGISGANVLTF
j_gene: TRBJ2-6
v_gene: TRBV4-3
len: 17

CDR3aa: CSVGWDSNYGYTF
j_gene: TRBJ1-2
v_gene: TRBV29-1
len: 13

CDR3aa: CASSAPGGSRYTQYF
j_gene: TRBJ2-3
v_gene: TRBV2
len: 15

CDR3aa: CATSRGTSPKGDTQYF
j_gene: TRBJ2-3
v_gene: TRBV15
len: 16

CDR3aa: CASSLAEGGETQYF
j_gene: TRBJ2-5
v_gene: TRBV5-1
len: 14

CDR3aa: CAHAANSGETQYF
j_gene: TRBJ2-5
v_gene: TRBV10-3
len: 13

CDR3aa: CASSQDATSNEQFF
j_gene: TRBJ2-1
v_gene: TRBV3-1
len: 14

CDR3aa: CSAREEGAIQETQYF
j_gene: TRBJ2-5
v_gene: TRBV20-1
len: 15

CDR3aa: CASSVEAGEGAEQFF
j_gene: TRBJ2-1
v_gene: TRBV9
len: 15